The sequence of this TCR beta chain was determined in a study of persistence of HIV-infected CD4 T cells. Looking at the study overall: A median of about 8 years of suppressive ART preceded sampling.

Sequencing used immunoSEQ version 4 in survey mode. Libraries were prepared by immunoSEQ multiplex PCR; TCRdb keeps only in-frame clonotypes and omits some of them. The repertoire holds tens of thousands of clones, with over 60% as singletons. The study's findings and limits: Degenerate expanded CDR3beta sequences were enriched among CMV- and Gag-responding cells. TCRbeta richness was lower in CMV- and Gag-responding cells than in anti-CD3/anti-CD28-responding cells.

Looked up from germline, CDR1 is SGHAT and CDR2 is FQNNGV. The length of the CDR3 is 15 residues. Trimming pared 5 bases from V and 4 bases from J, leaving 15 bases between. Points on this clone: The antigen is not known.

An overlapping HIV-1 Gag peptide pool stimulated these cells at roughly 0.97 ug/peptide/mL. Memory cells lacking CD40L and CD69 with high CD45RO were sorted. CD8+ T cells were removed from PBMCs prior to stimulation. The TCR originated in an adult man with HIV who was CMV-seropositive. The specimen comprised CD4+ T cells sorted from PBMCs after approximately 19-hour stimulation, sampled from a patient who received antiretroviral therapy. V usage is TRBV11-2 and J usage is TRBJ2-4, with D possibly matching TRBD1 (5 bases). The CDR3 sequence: CASSLPQGEKNIQYF. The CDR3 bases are TGTGCCAGCAGCCTCCCCCAGGGCGAGAAAAACATTCAGTACTTC.